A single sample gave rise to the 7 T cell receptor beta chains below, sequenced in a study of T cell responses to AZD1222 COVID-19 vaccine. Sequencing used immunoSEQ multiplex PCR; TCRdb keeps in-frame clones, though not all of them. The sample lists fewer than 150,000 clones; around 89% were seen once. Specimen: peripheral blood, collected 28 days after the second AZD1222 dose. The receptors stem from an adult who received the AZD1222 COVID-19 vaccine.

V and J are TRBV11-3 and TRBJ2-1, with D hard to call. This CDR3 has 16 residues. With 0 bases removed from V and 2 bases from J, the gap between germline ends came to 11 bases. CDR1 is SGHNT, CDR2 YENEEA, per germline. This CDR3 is CASSLEGGIPYNEQFF. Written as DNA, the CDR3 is TGTGCCAGCAGCTTAGAGGGTGGCATCCCCTACAATGAGCAGTTCTTC. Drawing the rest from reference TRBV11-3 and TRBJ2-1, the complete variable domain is EAGVVQSPRYKIIEKKQPVAFWCNPISGHNTLYWYLQNLGQGPELLIRYENEEAVDDSQLPKDRFSAERLKGVDSTLKIQPAELGDSAVYLCASSLEGGIPYNEQFFGPGTRLTVL.

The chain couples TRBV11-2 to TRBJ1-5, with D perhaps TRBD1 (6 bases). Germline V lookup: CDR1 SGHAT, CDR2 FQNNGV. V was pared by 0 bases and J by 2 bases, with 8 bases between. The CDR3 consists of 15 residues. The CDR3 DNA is TGTGCCAGCAGCTTAGATCCAGGGGGCAATCAGCCCCAGCATTTT. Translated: CASSLDPGGNQPQHF.

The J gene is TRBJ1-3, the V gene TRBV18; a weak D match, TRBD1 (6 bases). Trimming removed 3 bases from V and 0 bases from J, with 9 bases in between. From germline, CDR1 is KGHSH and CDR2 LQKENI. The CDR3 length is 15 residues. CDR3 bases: TGTGCCAGCTCACCTCTGGGACACTCTGGAAACACCATATATTTT. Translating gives CASSPLGHSGNTIYF.

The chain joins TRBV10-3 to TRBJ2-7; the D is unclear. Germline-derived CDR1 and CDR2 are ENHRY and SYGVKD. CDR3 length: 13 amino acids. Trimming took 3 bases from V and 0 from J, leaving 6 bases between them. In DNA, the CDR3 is TGTGCCATCAGTGAAAGGTCCTCCTACGAGCAGTACTTC. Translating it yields CAISERSSYEQYF.

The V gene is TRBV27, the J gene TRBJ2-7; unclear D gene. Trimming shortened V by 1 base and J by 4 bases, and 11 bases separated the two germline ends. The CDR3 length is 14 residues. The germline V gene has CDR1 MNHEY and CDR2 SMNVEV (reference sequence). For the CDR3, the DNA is TGTGCCAGCAGTTTATTGGACGGTAATTACGAGCAGTACTTC. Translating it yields CASSLLDGNYEQYF.

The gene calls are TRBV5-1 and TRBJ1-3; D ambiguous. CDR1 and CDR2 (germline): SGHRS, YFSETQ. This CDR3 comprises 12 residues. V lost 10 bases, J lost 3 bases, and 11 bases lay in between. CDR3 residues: CASSPNGNTIYF. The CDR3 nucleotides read TGCGCCTCCTCGCCGAATGGAAACACCATATATTTT. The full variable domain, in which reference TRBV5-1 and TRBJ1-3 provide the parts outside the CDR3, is KAGVTQTPRYLIKTRGQQVTLSCSPISGHRSVSWYQQTPGQGLQFLFEYFSETQRNKGNFPGRFSGRQFSNSRSEMNVSTLELGDSALYLCASSPNGNTIYFGEGSWLTVV.

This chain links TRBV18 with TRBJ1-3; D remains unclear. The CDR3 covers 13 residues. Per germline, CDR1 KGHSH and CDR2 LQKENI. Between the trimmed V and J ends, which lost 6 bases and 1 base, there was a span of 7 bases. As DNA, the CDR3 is TGTGCCAGCTCTCGTGGGTCTGGAAACACCATATATTTT. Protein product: CASSRGSGNTIYF.